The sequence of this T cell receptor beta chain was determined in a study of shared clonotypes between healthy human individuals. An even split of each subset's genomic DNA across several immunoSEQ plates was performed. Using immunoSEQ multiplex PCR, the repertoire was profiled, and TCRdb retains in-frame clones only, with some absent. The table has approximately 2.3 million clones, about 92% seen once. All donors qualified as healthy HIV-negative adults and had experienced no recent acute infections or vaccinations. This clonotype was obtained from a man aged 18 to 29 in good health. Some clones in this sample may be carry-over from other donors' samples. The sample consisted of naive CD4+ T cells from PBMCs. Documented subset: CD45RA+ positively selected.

The CDR3 DNA sequence: TGTGCCAGCACCGAAGGGACAGGGGGGGGATCCTATGGCTACACCTTC. It yields the protein CASTEGTGGGSYGYTF. The genes are TRBV28 and TRBJ1-2; 11 bases align to TRBD1. V trimming: 7 bases; J trimming: 4 bases; junction bases outside the gene matches: 11. The germline CDR1 and CDR2 sequences are MDHEN and SYDVKM. The CDR3 extends over 16 amino acids.